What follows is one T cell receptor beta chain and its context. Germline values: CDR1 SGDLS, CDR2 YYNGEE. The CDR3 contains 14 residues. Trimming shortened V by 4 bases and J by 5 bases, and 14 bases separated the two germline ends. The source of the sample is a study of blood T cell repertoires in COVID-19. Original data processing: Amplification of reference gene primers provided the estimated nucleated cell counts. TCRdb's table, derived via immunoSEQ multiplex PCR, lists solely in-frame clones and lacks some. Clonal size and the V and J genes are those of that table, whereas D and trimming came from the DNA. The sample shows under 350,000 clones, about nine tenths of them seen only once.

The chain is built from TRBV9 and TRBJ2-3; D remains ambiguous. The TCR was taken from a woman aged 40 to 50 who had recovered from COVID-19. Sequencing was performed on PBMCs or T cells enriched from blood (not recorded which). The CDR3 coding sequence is TGTGCCAGCAGCCCTACAGCTATGGGAGATACGCAGTATTTT. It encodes CASSPTAMGDTQYF.